A single sample gave rise to the 19 T cell receptor beta chains below, sequenced in a study of T-cell memory formation after mild COVID-19 (dated by TCRdb to the early 2020s). Library preparation was by 5' RACE. Sequencing relied on an Illumina NovaSeq 6000. The public reads were run again by TCRdb, first through fastp at Q25 and then through MiXCR, and only productive beta chains were kept. Every CDR3 protein is listed once, alongside the most common genes and DNA of its rows. Counted in this sample were 250,000 or so distinct CDR3 sequences; over 9% of them appeared once. The top ten constitute around a fifth of the sample. Source material: PBMCs or a T cell subset sorted from them (not recorded which). The receptor source for this set is a man younger than 30 who had mild COVID-19 (a few samples of this study predate the infection). The sample titles of this study are shuffled in the database, so cell type and time point are left out; the donor was told from shared clones.

V gene TRBV12-3 or TRBV12-4 combines with J gene TRBJ2-2; 10 positions match TRBD2. This CDR3 is 18 amino acids long. Trimming took 3 bases from V and 6 from J; bases not matched to a gene: 13. The CDR3 spells CASSFAPGTSEFSGELFF. Written as DNA, the CDR3 is TGTGCCAGCAGTTTTGCCCCCGGGACTAGCGAATTCTCCGGGGAGCTGTTTTTT.

This chain connects TRBV7-3 to TRBJ2-3; TRBD2 matches 12 bases. The CDR3 has 15 amino acids. The germline V gene has CDR1 SGHTA and CDR2 FQGTGA. J lost 4 bases, V lost 6 bases, and 5 bases had no gene match. The CDR3 loop is CASSASGGAPDTQYF. CDR3 in DNA: TGTGCCAGCAGTGCTAGCGGGGGGGCGCCAGATACGCAGTATTTT.

This clonotype was observed a handful of times. The chain has TRBV20-1 and TRBJ2-7; D tentatively fits TRBD1 or TRBD2 (5 bases each). CDR1 and CDR2 from the germline V gene are DFQATT and SNEGSKA (reference sequence). This CDR3 is 13 amino acids long. V lost 6 bases, J lost 3 bases, and 15 bases lay in between. In nucleotides, the CDR3 is TGCAGTGCCTATACCGGGGCCCGCTACGAGCAGTACTTC. Translated: CSAYTGARYEQYF.

This clonotype was seen ten or more times. The rearrangement joins TRBV9 to TRBJ2-5; possible D gene TRBD1, 6 bases. V shed 4 bases and J shed 5 bases, with 24 bases lying between them. The germline V gene encodes CDR1 SGDLS and CDR2 YYNGEE. The CDR3 spans 17 residues. The chain's CDR3 is CASSPPPGHPGWETQYF. The CDR3 nucleotides are TGTGCCAGCAGCCCCCCCCCGGGACATCCGGGCTGGGAGACCCAGTACTTC. Full variable domain (rest looked up from reference TRBV9 and TRBJ2-5): DSGVTQTPKHLITATGQRVTLRCSPRSGDLSVYWYQQSLDQGLQFLIQYYNGEERAKGNILERFSAQQFPDLHSELNLSSLELGDSALYFCASSPPPGHPGWETQYFGPGTRLLVL.

This clonotype was counted many times. This chain links TRBV6-5 with TRBJ1-2, with a weak D call TRBD1 (6 bases). Germline V gives CDR1 MNHEY, CDR2 SVGAGI. The CDR3 is 14 amino acids. Trimming cost V 5 bases and J 5 bases, with 15 bases left between them. DNA of the CDR3: TGTGCCAGCAGTACGAATACAGGGTCGTATGGCTACACCTTC. It is translated as CASSTNTGSYGYTF.

This clonotype was detected a few times. The chain combines TRBV11-2 with TRBJ2-5, with D possibly matching TRBD2 (7 bases). Germline V lookup: CDR1 SGHAT, CDR2 FQNNGV. The CDR3 covers 15 residues. Between the trimmed V and J ends, which lost 2 bases and 14 bases, there was a span of 24 bases. In DNA form, the CDR3 reads TGTGCCAGCAGCTTATTGGGCGGGGGCCGCGAGGGTCGATACTTC. This gives the protein CASSLLGGGREGRYF.

This clonotype was seen a handful of times. The J gene is TRBJ1-1, the V gene TRBV6-6, with D hard to call. Looked up from germline, CDR1 is MNHNY and CDR2 is SVGAGI (reference sequence). Deletions cut 2 bases from V and 3 bases from J, with 7 bases between. The length of the CDR3 is 13 residues. CDR3 amino acids: CASSYRAYTEAFF. CDR3 nucleotide sequence: TGTGCCAGCAGTTACAGAGCCTACACTGAAGCTTTCTTT.

The genes are TRBV5-5 and TRBJ1-1, with 10 positions matching TRBD1. CDR1 and CDR2 (germline): SGHKS, YYEKEE (reference sequence). The length of the CDR3 is 15 residues. Trimming cost V 4 bases and J 5 bases; bases outside gene matches: 8. CDR3 residues: CASSDDRGLATEAFF. The CDR3 coding sequence is TGTGCCAGCAGCGATGACAGGGGGCTAGCAACTGAAGCTTTCTTT.

This clonotype was seen many times. V and J are TRBV6-2 or TRBV6-3 and TRBJ1-2, with D possibly TRBD1 on 6 matching bases. The CDR3 has 17 residues. The ends were cut back, 0 bases at V and 4 bases at J, with 18 bases in the middle. Germline CDR1 MNHEY, CDR2 SVGEGT. The CDR3: CASSYSPLRQDRYGYTF. CDR3 nucleotide sequence: TGTGCCAGCAGTTACTCCCCTTTACGACAGGACCGCTATGGCTACACCTTC.

In its sample, this clonotype was seen many times. The chain combines TRBV4-1 with TRBJ1-3, with a possible D match to TRBD1 (5 bases). V lost 0 bases and J lost 1, with 13 bases in between. The CDR3 is 17 residues long. Per germline, CDR1 MGHRA and CDR2 YSYEKL. The CDR3 DNA reads TGCGCCAGCAGCCAAGATCCTCCTGGGGGATCTGGAAACACCATATATTTT. It specifies CASSQDPPGGSGNTIYF.

This clonotype was seen at least ten times. J is TRBJ1-2 and V is TRBV12-3 or TRBV12-4, with a weak D call TRBD1 (5 bases). With 6 bases removed from V and 8 bases from J, the gap between germline ends came to 16 bases. The CDR3 spans 13 residues. The DNA for the CDR3 is TGTGCCAGCAGCCCACGGCGGGGGTTCGGCTACACCTTC. This sequence encodes CASSPRRGFGYTF.

V and J are TRBV20-1 and TRBJ2-3; either TRBD1 or TRBD2 may fit D (5 bases each). Trimming left V 0 bases short and J 2 bases short, with 18 bases between. The CDR3 is made up of 17 amino acids. Germline CDR1 reads DFQATT; CDR2 reads SNEGSKA (reference sequence). CDR3: CSARDRDAPTFTDTQYF. For the CDR3, the DNA is TGCAGTGCTAGAGACCGGGACGCCCCAACCTTCACAGATACGCAGTATTTT.

This clonotype was found many times. The CDR3 DNA reads TGTGCCAGCAGCGCGAATGAAAAACTGTTTTTT. This gives the protein CASSANEKLFF. The J gene is TRBJ1-4, the V gene TRBV7-9; D gene ambiguous. V lost 5 bases and J lost 5, with 3 bases in between. Germline CDR1 and CDR2: SEHNR and FQNEAQ (reference sequence). The CDR3 is 11 amino acids.

Only a few counts were recorded for this clonotype. The chain joins TRBV5-1 to TRBJ2-1; 10 nucleotides line up with TRBD1. This CDR3 is built from 18 residues. Unmatched junction bases numbered 16, after V lost 3 bases and J lost 7 bases. CDR1 SGHRS and CDR2 YFSETQ come from the germline V gene. The CDR3 here is CASSWSLGGTGVSNEQFF. CDR3 in DNA: TGCGCCAGCAGCTGGAGCCTGGGAGGGACAGGGGTTTCGAATGAGCAGTTCTTC.

CDR3 loop: CASSLTRGRGNTIYF. In nucleotides, the CDR3 is TGTGCCAGCAGCTTGACGAGGGGCAGAGGAAACACCATATATTTT. The chain carries TRBV7-9 and TRBJ1-3, with D perhaps TRBD1 (5 bases). V was cut by 3 bases and J by 4 bases, with 13 bases left in between. Germline assignment: CDR1 SEHNR and CDR2 FQNEAQ (reference sequence). The CDR3 loop spans 15 amino acids.

The chain links TRBV10-3 to TRBJ2-1; TRBD1 matches 8 bases. Germline V gene sequence: CDR1 ENHRY, CDR2 SYGVKD. The CDR3 length is 12 residues. V shed 10 bases and J 8 bases; nucleotides not matched to a gene: 7. CDR3 nucleotide sequence: TGTGCCACAGGGACAGGTGCGGATGAGCAGTTCTTC. It yields the protein CATGTGADEQFF.

CDR3: CASSFESDQPQHF. The CDR3 coding sequence is TGTGCCAGCAGCTTTGAGTCGGATCAGCCCCAGCATTTT. V usage is TRBV7-9 and J usage is TRBJ1-5, with D uncertain. The germline V gene encodes CDR1 SEHNR and CDR2 FQNEAQ (reference sequence). This CDR3 has 13 residues. Deletions cut 3 bases from V and 5 bases from J, with 8 bases between.

The rearrangement uses TRBV12-5 and TRBJ2-5, with 7 nucleotides matching TRBD1. V lost 4 bases to trimming and J lost 2 bases; unmatched junction nucleotides: 1. Germline CDR1 LGHNT, CDR2 FRNRAP. The CDR3 totals 13 residues. Here the CDR3 DNA reads TGTGCTAGTGGTTCGGGACAGCAAGAGACCCAGTACTTC. As protein: CASGSGQQETQYF. The full variable domain, in which reference TRBV12-5 and TRBJ2-5 provide the parts outside the CDR3, is DARVTQTPRHKVTEMGQEVTMRCQPILGHNTVFWYRQTMMQGLELLAYFRNRAPLDDSGMPKDRFSAEMPDATLATLKIQPSEPRDSAVYFCASGSGQQETQYFGPGTRLLVL.

In this sample, this clonotype turned up a few times. The chain carries TRBV7-9 and TRBJ1-1; possible D gene TRBD1, 6 bases. The CDR3 extends over 13 amino acids. CDR1 and CDR2 (germline): SEHNR, FQNEAQ (reference sequence). V lost 5 bases and J lost 8, with 15 bases in between. The chain's CDR3 is CASSARTDYEAFF. For the CDR3, the DNA is TGTGCCAGCAGCGCACGGACAGACTACGAAGCTTTCTTT.